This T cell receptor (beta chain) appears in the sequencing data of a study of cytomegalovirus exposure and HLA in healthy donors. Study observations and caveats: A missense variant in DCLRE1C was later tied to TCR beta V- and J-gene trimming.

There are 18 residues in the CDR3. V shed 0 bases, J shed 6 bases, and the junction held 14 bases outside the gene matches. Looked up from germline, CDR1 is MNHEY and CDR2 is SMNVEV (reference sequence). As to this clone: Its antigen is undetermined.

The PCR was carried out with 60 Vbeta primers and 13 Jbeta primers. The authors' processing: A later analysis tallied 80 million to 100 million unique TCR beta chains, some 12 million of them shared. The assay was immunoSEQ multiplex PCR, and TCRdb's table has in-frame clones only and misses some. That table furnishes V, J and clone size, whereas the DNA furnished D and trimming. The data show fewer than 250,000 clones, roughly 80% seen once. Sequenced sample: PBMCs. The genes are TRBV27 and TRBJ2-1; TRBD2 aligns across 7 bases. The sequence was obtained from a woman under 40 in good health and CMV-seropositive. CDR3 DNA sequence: TGTGCCAGCAGTTTATCCGCTGGAGGGGCGGGAGTCGGCAATGAGCAGTTCTTC. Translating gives CASSLSAGGAGVGNEQFF.